These 29 T cell receptor beta chains came from one sample sequenced in a study of T cell repertoires in ileal Crohn's disease (dated by TCRdb to 2018 to 2020). Receptor amplification or capture employed the immunoSEQ multiplex PCR assay. The table was pulled from immuneACCESS by TCRdb, which kept in-frame rearrangements only. Such tables lose some clones; where checked, under half of the loss comes from unresolved V genes, and the rest has no known cause. The sample includes over 9,500 clones, with approximately 82% observed a single time. In total, the top ten clones hold roughly 23% of the sample. Sequenced material: ileal tissue. All receptors derive from an adult with Crohn's disease.

This sequence joins TRBV5-5 and TRBJ2-3; 11 bases agree with TRBD2. The germline V gene encodes CDR1 SGHKS and CDR2 YYEKEE (reference sequence). The junction had 3 bases not matched to a gene; V was cut back by 3 bases and J by 0 bases. The CDR3 loop spans 16 amino acids. The CDR3 DNA sequence: TGTGCCAGCAGCTATCTAGCGGGGGGCAGCACAGATACGCAGTATTTT. Protein sequence: CASSYLAGGSTDTQYF.

The genes are TRBV6-1 and TRBJ2-7; 7 bases map to TRBD1. This CDR3 has 14 amino acids. V lost 3 bases, J lost 3 bases, and 5 bases stayed unmatched. Germline CDR1 and CDR2: MNHNS and SASEGT. This CDR3 reads CASSEGAGGYEQYF. The CDR3 bases are TGTGCCAGCAGTGAGGGGGCAGGGGGCTACGAGCAGTACTTC.

V and J are TRBV5-4 and TRBJ2-2; 9 bases map to TRBD1. CDR3 length: 15 amino acids. Germline V gives CDR1 SGHNT, CDR2 YYREEE (reference sequence). Unmatched junction bases numbered 6, after V lost 2 bases and J lost 7 bases. The CDR3 region is CASSLQGAVGGELFF. DNA for the CDR3: TGTGCCAGCAGCTTACAGGGGGCTGTCGGCGGGGAGCTGTTTTTT.

The chain has TRBV14 and TRBJ2-5; maybe TRBD2 (6 bases). The germline V gene encodes CDR1 SGHDN and CDR2 FVKESK. The V and J ends lost 0 bases and 2 bases respectively, with 10 bases between them. CDR3 size: 15 residues. CDR3: CASSQDLGGQETQYF. The CDR3 DNA reads as TGTGCCAGCAGCCAAGATTTGGGGGGACAAGAGACCCAGTACTTC.

This chain joins TRBV29-1 and TRBJ2-5; maybe TRBD1 (6 bases). The ends were cut back, 5 bases at V and 5 bases at J, with 12 bases in the middle. This CDR3 region has 12 residues. The germline V gene has CDR1 SQVTM and CDR2 ANQGSEA. The CDR3 loop reads CSVRTGQETQYF. Written as DNA, the CDR3 is TGCAGCGTTCGAACAGGGCAGGAGACCCAGTACTTC.

The genes are TRBV10-2 and TRBJ1-5; D unresolved. The CDR3 is 13 amino acids. The germline V gene encodes CDR1 WSHSY and CDR2 SAAADI. V was cut by 5 bases and J by 4 bases, with 9 bases left in between. As DNA, the CDR3 is TGCGCCAGCAGTCCGTACGAGAATCAGCCCCAGCATTTT. Its translation: CASSPYENQPQHF.

This sequence joins TRBV15 and TRBJ2-7, with 10 bases identical to TRBD2. Looked up from germline, CDR1 is LNHNV and CDR2 is YYDKDF (reference sequence). V trimming: 1 base; J trimming: 6 bases; junction bases outside the gene matches: 6. The CDR3 has 15 amino acids. CDR3 amino acids: CATSRGRAGGREQYF. CDR3 coding DNA: TGTGCCACCAGCAGAGGGCGAGCGGGAGGGCGCGAGCAGTACTTC.

CDR3 in amino acids: CASSATTTGDSPLHF. The CDR3 DNA reads as TGTGCCAGCAGCGCCACTACTACAGGGGATTCACCCCTCCACTTT. The chain has TRBV6-1 and TRBJ1-6; 7 bases fit TRBD1. Per germline, CDR1 MNHNS and CDR2 SASEGT. The length of the CDR3 is 15 residues. V was clipped by 6 bases and J by 8 bases; unmatched bases: 10.

This clone was counted between two and nine times. The rearrangement joins TRBV11-2 to TRBJ2-7; 8 bases map to TRBD1. The V gene's germline CDR1 is SGHAT and CDR2 FQNNGV. Unmatched junction bases numbered 15, after V lost 4 bases and J lost 7 bases. The CDR3 spans 16 residues. CDR3 loop: CASSSRTGTGPREQYF. In nucleotides, the CDR3 is TGTGCCAGCAGCTCAAGAACCGGGACAGGCCCACGAGAGCAGTACTTC.

This chain joins TRBV5-8 and TRBJ2-2; TRBD2 matches at 10 bases. The CDR3 contains 16 residues. Germline assignment: CDR1 SGHTS and CDR2 YDEGEE. V was clipped by 5 bases and J by 4 bases; unmatched bases: 8. For the CDR3, the DNA is TGTGCCAGCAGGAGGGCTAGCGGGAGAAGCACCGGGGAGCTGTTTTTT. It translates to CASRRASGRSTGELFF.

This clone was counted a single time. The chain links TRBV7-9 to TRBJ1-1; D not resolved. V was shortened by 4 bases and J by 6 bases, with 3 bases between the two germline ends. The germline V gene has CDR1 SEHNR and CDR2 FQNEAQ (reference sequence). The CDR3 has 10 residues. The CDR3, as DNA: TGTGCCAGCAGCTCCGCTGAAGCTTTCTTT. This gives the protein CASSSAEAFF.

The table lists this clone with a few counts. This sequence joins TRBV6-6 and TRBJ2-7; 9 positions match TRBD1. The germline CDR1 and CDR2 sequences are MNHNY and SVGAGI (reference sequence). The CDR3 runs 12 residues. After removal of 3 bases from V and 12 bases from J, the junction contained 6 bases not matched to a gene. Here the CDR3 DNA reads TGTGCCAGCAGTTATAGCAAGGACAGGGGGTACTTC. This codes for CASSYSKDRGYF.

Comment on this clone: This sequence is one base from a far larger clone and is likely a read error. The chain recombines TRBV5-4 with TRBJ1-4; 7 nucleotides line up with TRBD1. Germline V lookup: CDR1 SGHNT, CDR2 YYREEE (reference sequence). The V segment lost 7 bases and the J segment 5 bases; nucleotides outside the gene matches: 11. This CDR3 spans 15 amino acids. The CDR3 is CASGRQGLYNEKLFF. The CDR3 region has the DNA TGTGCCAGCGGCCGACAGGGTCTTTACAATGAAAAACTGTTTTTT. The entire variable domain, with the rest obtained from reference TRBV5-4 and TRBJ1-4, is as follows: ETGVTQSPTHLIKTRGQQVTLRCSSQSGHNTVSWYQQALGQGPQFIFQYYREEENGRGNFPPRFSGLQFPNYSSELNVNALELDDSALYLCASGRQGLYNEKLFFGSGTQLSVL.

The V gene is TRBV4-2, the J gene TRBJ2-7, with D possibly TRBD2 on 6 matching bases. The CDR3 spans 13 residues. Trimming left V 0 bases short and J 11 bases short, with 14 bases between. CDR1 and CDR2 (germline): LGHNA, YNFKEQ. CDR3 loop: CASSQEGRGVKYF. The CDR3 nucleotides are TGTGCCAGCAGCCAAGAGGGGCGGGGCGTCAAGTACTTC.

This clone has just one count. The chain is built from TRBV11-2 and TRBJ1-2; 12 positions match TRBD1. The CDR3 is 15 residues long. The germline V gene has CDR1 SGHAT and CDR2 FQNNGV. Losses at the gene ends were 0 bases for V and 8 bases for J; bases not matched to a gene: 4. For the CDR3, the DNA is TGTGCCAGCAGCTTAGATAGGGGGACAGGGGGCGGCTACACCTTC. Translating gives CASSLDRGTGGGYTF.

This clone has only one observation. J is TRBJ2-1 and V is TRBV2; D gene uncertain. CDR3 length: 13 amino acids. Germline CDR1 is SNHLY and CDR2 is FYNNEI. V was pared by 7 bases and J by 3 bases, with 10 bases between. This chain's CDR3 is CASTYGGYNEQFF. The CDR3 bases are TGTGCCAGCACTTACGGCGGCTACAATGAGCAGTTCTTC.

The rearrangement links TRBV2 to TRBJ2-3, with TRBD2 matching 16 bases. In germline, CDR1 is SNHLY, CDR2 FYNNEI. V lost 6 bases to trimming and J lost 5 bases; unmatched junction nucleotides: 5. CDR3 length: 16 residues. CDR3 bases: TGTGCCAGCAGCCCTGGGACTAGCGGGGGGGGAGATACGCAGTATTTT. Encoded protein: CASSPGTSGGGDTQYF.

This clone appeared a few times. The genes are TRBV5-4 and TRBJ1-2; 9 bases line up with TRBD1. The CDR3 has 15 residues. V lost 5 bases and J lost 6; bases outside the gene matches: 11. Germline CDR1 reads SGHNT; CDR2 reads YYREEE (reference sequence). CDR3 region: CASRLLSDRGNGYTF. The CDR3 nucleotides read TGTGCCAGCAGACTACTCTCGGACAGGGGTAATGGCTACACCTTC.

The chain uses TRBV7-8 and TRBJ1-5; TRBD1 agrees at 8 bases. The germline gives CDR1 SGHVS, CDR2 FQNEAQ. With 5 bases clipped from V and 0 bases from J, the junction kept 9 bases outside the gene matches. CDR3 length: 17 residues. The CDR3, as DNA: TGTGCCAGCAGCCCGACAGGGGCGGGATATAGCAATCAGCCCCAGCATTTT. It encodes CASSPTGAGYSNQPQHF.

The CDR3 DNA follows: TGTGCCAGCAGCGATATGGGACAGGGGAACACTGAAGCTTTCTTT. Its protein product is CASSDMGQGNTEAFF. The chain uses TRBV6-5 and TRBJ1-1; 9 nucleotides match TRBD1. Unmatched junction bases numbered 6, after V lost 6 bases and J lost 1 base. The CDR3 contains 15 residues. Germline V gene lookup returns CDR1 MNHEY and CDR2 SVGAGI.

The V gene is TRBV6-6, the J gene TRBJ2-2, with D possibly being TRBD1 (6 bases). Trimming removed 5 bases at V and 7 bases at J, with 14 bases between. The CDR3 has 14 amino acids. CDR1 is MNHNY and CDR2 is SVGAGI in the germline V gene (reference sequence). CDR3 residues: CASSTQQGVGELFF. In DNA form, the CDR3 reads TGTGCCAGCAGTACCCAACAGGGCGTCGGGGAGCTGTTTTTT.

The chain is built from TRBV11-2 and TRBJ1-1; D not certain. Germline V CDR1 and CDR2: SGHAT, FQNNGV. V gave up 5 bases and J gave up 3 bases, with 10 bases separating them. The CDR3 length is 13 residues. The CDR3 coding sequence is TGTGCCAGCAGCCTACAGAGAGACACTGAAGCTTTCTTT. The encoded protein is CASSLQRDTEAFF.

The chain joins TRBV9 to TRBJ2-2; TRBD2 might be the D (6 bases). Germline values: CDR1 SGDLS, CDR2 YYNGEE. This CDR3 spans 15 amino acids. V lost 7 bases to trimming and J lost 0 bases, with 13 bases between them. CDR3 sequence reads: CASFAGRSNTGELFF. The CDR3 region has the DNA TGTGCCAGCTTTGCGGGGCGCTCGAACACCGGGGAGCTGTTTTTT.

J is TRBJ1-2 and V is TRBV27; possible D gene TRBD1, 6 bases. V dropped 6 bases and J dropped 7 bases, with 18 bases sitting between them. The length of the CDR3 is 14 residues. Germline V gives CDR1 MNHEY, CDR2 SMNVEV (reference sequence). This CDR3 is CASRSLGNRVGYTF. The CDR3 DNA reads TGTGCCAGCAGAAGTTTGGGCAACAGGGTTGGCTACACCTTC.

The gene calls are TRBV28 and TRBJ2-4, with TRBD2 matching 8 bases. The trim removed 7 bases at V and 6 bases at J, leaving 17 bases unmatched. This CDR3 spans 17 amino acids. The germline CDR1 and CDR2 sequences are MDHEN and SYDVKM. CDR3 in amino acids: CASTLSPPGLAPNIQYF. CDR3 bases: TGTGCCAGCACTCTTTCCCCCCCCGGACTAGCCCCAAACATTCAGTACTTC.

This CDR3 is CASSLSWRVSEKLFF. CDR3 in DNA: TGTGCCAGCAGTTTAAGCTGGAGGGTTTCCGAAAAACTGTTTTTT. V usage is TRBV28 and J usage is TRBJ1-4; D unclear. The CDR3 has 15 amino acids. Per the germline V gene, CDR1 is MDHEN and CDR2 is SYDVKM. V was trimmed by 2 bases and J by 8 bases, leaving 15 bases between them. The full variable domain, with the rest looked up from reference TRBV28 and TRBJ1-4, is DVKVTQSSRYLVKRTGEKVFLECVQDMDHENMFWYRQDPGLGLRLIYFSYDVKMKEKGDIPEGYSVSREKKERFSLILESASTNQTSMYLCASSLSWRVSEKLFFGSGTQLSVL.

This clone appeared a single time. The gene calls are TRBV13 and TRBJ1-1; D ambiguous. Germline assignment: CDR1 PRHDT and CDR2 FYEKMQ (reference sequence). V was shortened by 1 base and J by 0 bases, with 6 bases between the two germline ends. CDR3 size: 14 residues. CDR3 amino acids: CASSLERLNTEAFF. The CDR3 coding sequence is TGTGCCAGCAGCTTAGAGAGATTGAACACTGAAGCTTTCTTT.

This rearrangement joins TRBV5-6 to TRBJ2-2, with D unresolved. The germline V gene encodes CDR1 SGHDT and CDR2 YYEEEE. V dropped 0 bases and J dropped 8 bases, with 8 bases sitting between them. The CDR3 consists of 13 residues. The CDR3 sequence is CASSLVPLGELFF. The DNA for the CDR3 is TGTGCCAGCAGCTTGGTCCCTCTGGGGGAGCTGTTTTTT.

The chain employs TRBV9 and TRBJ1-1, with TRBD1 matching over 7 bases. The CDR3 has 16 residues. The junction had 5 bases not matched to a gene; V was cut back by 0 bases and J by 0 bases. Germline loops: CDR1 SGDLS, CDR2 YYNGEE. The CDR3 protein is CASSVGGGQMNTEAFF. For the CDR3, the DNA is TGTGCCAGCAGCGTAGGAGGGGGACAGATGAACACTGAAGCTTTCTTT. The full variable domain, completed using reference TRBV9 and TRBJ1-1, is DSGVTQTPKHLITATGQRVTLRCSPRSGDLSVYWYQQSLDQGLQFLIQYYNGEERAKGNILERFSAQQFPDLHSELNLSSLELGDSALYFCASSVGGGQMNTEAFFGQGTRLTVV.